This T cell receptor beta chain was profiled in a study of OX40 agonist ivuxolimab in advanced cancers. Study-wide context: The costimulatory receptor OX40 (CD134) was targeted by ivuxolimab, a fully human IgG2 agonistic monoclonal antibody. Intravenous ivuxolimab was administered to patients every 2 weeks at six dose levels: 0.01, 0.1, 0.3, 1.5, 3 and 10 mg/kg. Of the approximately 50 dose-escalation patients, hepatocellular carcinoma was present in about 20, melanoma in approximately 15, renal cell carcinoma in 9 and head and neck cancer in 9. In the dose-escalation cohort, roughly 80% of patients were male, and the mean age was approximately 60 years, with a range of 23 to 79. Prior anti-PD-1, anti-PD-L1 or anti-CTLA-4 therapy was permitted, and 40% to 50% of dose-escalation patients had received checkpoint inhibitors. Partial responses were achieved by three dose-escalation patients, of whom one had hepatocellular carcinoma and two had cutaneous melanoma. The purpose of peripheral TCRbeta sequencing was to test whether ivuxolimab changed TCR sequence diversity and led to clonal T-cell expansion. The paper describes the monotherapy dose-escalation part (N of about 50 patients) of the phase I trial of ivuxolimab.

The trial excluded patients who had a history of autoimmune disease or were on systemic immunosuppression. In every dose cohort, peripheral blood was drawn for TCR sequencing at baseline, cycle 4 day 1, and cycle 7 day 1. The samples were taken from a phase I, first-in-human, multicenter, open-label dose-escalation trial of ivuxolimab. Adults with locally advanced or metastatic head and neck squamous cell, hepatocellular, melanoma or renal cell carcinoma were enrolled in the trial. CD4+ and CD8+ T cells were sorted separately from peripheral blood before TCR sequencing. Genomic DNA was extracted from sorted cells for sequencing of the TCRbeta CDR3 region. The immunoSEQ Assay was used to sequence the TCRbeta CDR3 regions. TCRdb holds this immuneACCESS table with in-frame rearrangements only. Some clones are missing; in checked studies, unresolved V genes explain under half, and the rest has no known cause. For this sample there are several thousand clones; roughly 90% appear just once. About 16% of the sample lies in the top ten.

Per the germline V gene, SGHVS is the CDR1 and FNYEAQ is the CDR2. Inclusive of the bounding cysteine and phenylalanine, the CDR3 is 15 residues long. Only CDR3 DNA remains: 45 bases, in frame from the first base. At the junction V is shortened by 1 base and J by 6 bases; bases outside the gene matches: 8. General study outcomes and caveats: At doses from 0.1 to 3.0 mg/kg, clonal expansion was seen in both CD4+ and CD8+ blood T cells between baseline and week 6. Low levels of normalized T-cell clonal expansion were also seen in some nonresponding patients. After ivuxolimab, CD8+ T cells had more expanded clones than CD4+ T cells on average. Antigen specificity was not determined for the clonally expanded peripheral T cells. In the 0.1-3.0 mg/kg groups, partial responders were among the patients with the lowest normalized peripheral clonal expansion, particularly in CD8+ T cells.

In the case of this clone: The target of this receptor is not known. No per-base quality is available; no much larger clone lies one base away.

Source: CD4+ or CD8+ T cells sorted from blood, taken in a trial of the OX40 agonist ivuxolimab. Recombination linked TRBV7-6 to TRBJ2-5; 7 bases in the middle match TRBD1. The TCR comes from an adult with an advanced solid tumor such as melanoma, head and neck, liver or kidney cancer. The CDR3 region: CASSLEGQSSKTQYF. The DNA sequence is as follows: TGTGCCAGCAGCTTAGAGGGACAGAGTTCCAAGACCCAGTACTTC.